This T cell receptor beta chain is from a study of T cells expressing NK-cell markers. The wider study: Sequencing covered eight donors, seven HCMV-seropositive and one seronegative. Study outcomes and limitations: Expanded clones of NKG2C+ T cells had an unclear HCMV specificity.

A note on this clonotype: Its specificity is not known.

Production of TCR beta cDNA relied on 5'RACE template switching with UMIs. From its re-call of the 5' RACE reads, TCRdb lists each CDR3 protein once, without DNA. The listing records some 600,000 distinct CDR3 sequences. The germline V gene has CDR1 SGHTA and CDR2 FQGNSA. The CDR3 is 14 amino acids. The origin of this receptor is a young man in good health. Sequences were obtained from blood T cells: a sorted CD56 or NKG2C T cell subset, CD4+ or CD8+ T cells, or bulk PBMC T cells (not recorded which). This chain links TRBV7-2 with TRBJ2-7; TCRdb outputs TRBD2, but without DNA this stays unchecked. The CDR3: CASSLFGGRGEQYF.